Sequencing of this TCR beta chain was carried out in a study of shared clonotypes between healthy human individuals (TCRdb year 2020). Concerning the study at large: A few men and two women, aged 18 to 49 years, made up the cohort. Per donor, three plates each were used for CD4 naive and CD4 memory, two for CD8 naive, and one for CD8 memory. To estimate repertoire size and how much clonotypes are shared between individuals, the study performed deep sequencing of blood TCR repertoires from a few healthy adults. Different laboratories and diverse techniques were used to prepare libraries and sequence TCR repertoires, to increase sequencing depth and limit assay-specific biases. Leukapheresis yielded between about 0.85 and 9.5 billion PBMCs per donor. What the research found in general, with its limitations: Larger estimated clonotype richness was generally found for naive subsets than for memory subsets. Pairwise subsampling led to the expectation that sequencing depth would affect the degree of clonotype sharing among donors. Rarefaction of sorted-subset datasets indicated incomplete sequencing despite the large sequencing depth. Sharing across several donors was observed for approximately 5% of naive CD4, 3.5% of naive CD8, about 2.3% of memory CD4, and around 0.4% of memory CD8 clonotypes. Only blood was sampled, and tissue TCR repertoires likely differ from those in blood. Because the study included a small number of donors, the genetic and exposure-history diversity represented was limited. Clonotypes shared by all four sorted-subset donors showed higher generation probabilities than non-shared clonotypes.

Concerning this clone itself: Its recognized antigen is unknown. No base-level quality is on record; no much larger clone is a single base apart.

Using the deep immunoSEQ assay, multiplex PCR amplified TCR CDR3 regions from genomic DNA. Extracted genomic DNA from each cell subset was spread evenly across all wells of several immunoSEQ 96-well plates, with each plate serving as a replicate. For sorted subsets, each replicate PCR was loaded with around 220 ng genomic DNA, equivalent to 30,000 to 35,000 T cell genomes. Purified libraries were quantified with a Qubit 3.0 fluorometer, sized on a Bioanalyzer 2100, and re-quantified with the KAPA Library Quantification kit. Every immunoSEQ 96-well plate was sequenced on a dedicated single-read 150-cycle Illumina NextSeq 550 flow cell. For the original study's pipeline: Because the immunoSEQ output held only junctional sequences and lacked quality scores, the filtering could not match the filtering applied to full-length reads. Sequences were annotated with PyIR, a Python wrapper for IgBLAST v1.9, using IMGT germline references to assign V/J genes and CDR3. Reads were removed for weak V/J assignments (E-value above 1e-6), missing CDR3, stop codons, out-of-frame junctions, or ambiguous translated residues. V3J clonotypes were defined as sequences sharing the same inferred V gene, J gene, and CDR3 amino acid sequence. Percentage overlap between repertoires was calculated by dividing the number of shared unique clonotypes by the size of the smaller repertoire. Repertoire richness was assessed with RTK rarefaction, the Chao1 estimator, and Recon v2.1 estimates of unobserved clonotypes. Generation probabilities were computed with OLGA for all TCRbeta clonotypes obtained by the gDNA method from several donors. Not all clones reach the TCRdb copy of this immuneACCESS table, which keeps in-frame sequences only. Checked studies attribute under half of the gap to unresolved V genes and leave the rest unexplained. V, J and clone size are taken as reported in that table, and D and trimming were inferred from the DNA itself. This sample comprises some 630,000 clones, roughly 96% of them detected only once. The top ten hold more than 0.085% of the sample.

CD8 naive samples consisted of CD45RO-negative cells that were positively selected for CCR7, yielding a CD45RA+CCR7+ population without TemRA cells. The donors were healthy, HIV-negative adults who had no recently reported acute infections or vaccinations. Every donor was a Caucasian adult living in Nashville, Tennessee, USA. Blood was obtained by leukapheresis, after which PBMCs were separated by Ficoll-Histopaque density gradient centrifugation and cryopreserved in liquid nitrogen vapor phase. Purity and quantity of every magnetically sorted T cell population were checked by analytical flow cytometry. Genomic DNA was isolated from each sorted fraction and quantified by UV absorbance on a Nanodrop 2000c. Trimming takes 6 bases from V and 0 bases from J, and the germline ends sit 12 bases apart. Its CDR3 holds 15 amino acids, cysteine through phenylalanine. The DNA shown is the 45-base CDR3, in frame from base 1. The germline V gene (reference sequence) supplies CDR1 MNHEY and CDR2 SMNVEV.

The receptor chain draws on TRBV27 and TRBJ1-5, with a tentative D gene TRBD1 over 6 matching bases. The material sequenced was naive CD8+ T cells sorted from blood. The sample's cell subset or site label is to be understood as: CD45RA+CCR7+. The receptor was isolated from a woman in her thirties in good health. The CDR3 amino acid sequence is: CASRPYRDSNQPQHF. The bases are TGTGCCAGCAGACCATACAGGGATAGCAATCAGCCCCAGCATTTT.